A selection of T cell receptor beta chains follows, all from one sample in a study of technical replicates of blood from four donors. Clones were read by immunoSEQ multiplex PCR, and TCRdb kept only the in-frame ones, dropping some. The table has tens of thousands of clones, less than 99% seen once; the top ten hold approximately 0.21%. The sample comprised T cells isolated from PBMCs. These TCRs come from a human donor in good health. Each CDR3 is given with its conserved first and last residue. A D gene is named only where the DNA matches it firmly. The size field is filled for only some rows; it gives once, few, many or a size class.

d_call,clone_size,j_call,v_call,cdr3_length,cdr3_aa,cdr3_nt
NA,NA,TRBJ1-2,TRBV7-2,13,CASSLTDLYGYTF,TGTGCCAGCAGCTTGACAGATCTCTATGGCTACACCTTC
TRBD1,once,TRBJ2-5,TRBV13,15,CASSLRTGRGETQYF,TGTGCCAGCAGCCTCAGGACAGGGAGAGGGGAGACCCAGTACTTC
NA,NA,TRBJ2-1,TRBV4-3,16,CASSQDGSNRLNEQFF,TGCGCCAGCAGCCAAGATGGGTCTAACAGATTGAATGAGCAGTTCTTC
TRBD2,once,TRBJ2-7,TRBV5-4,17,CASSYGAGGRSTYEQYF,TGTGCCAGCAGCTATGGGGCCGGGGGGAGGTCTACCTACGAGCAGTACTTC
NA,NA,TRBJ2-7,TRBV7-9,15,CASSKTQGGPYEQYF,TGTGCCAGCAGCAAGACACAGGGGGGGCCCTACGAGCAGTACTTC
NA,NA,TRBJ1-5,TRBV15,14,CATSRTGPNQPQHF,TGTGCCACCAGCAGGACAGGCCCCAATCAGCCCCAGCATTTT
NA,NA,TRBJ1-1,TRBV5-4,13,CATRGGADTEAFF,TGTGCCACACGGGGTGGCGCTGACACTGAAGCTTTCTTT
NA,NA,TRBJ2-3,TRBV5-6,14,CASSETGSTDTQYF,TGTGCCAGCTCCGAGACAGGCTCCACAGATACGCAGTATTTT
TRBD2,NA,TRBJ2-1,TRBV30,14,CAWDRDYGYNEQFF,TGTGCCTGGGACCGGGACTACGGATACAATGAGCAGTTCTTC
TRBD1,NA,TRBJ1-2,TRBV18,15,CASGEGTASNYGYTF,TGTGCCAGCGGTGAGGGGACAGCATCTAACTATGGCTACACCTTC
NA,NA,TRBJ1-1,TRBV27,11,CASSSYTEAFF,TGTGCCAGCAGTTCATACACTGAAGCTTTCTTT
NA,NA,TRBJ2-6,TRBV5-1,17,CASSLAGGAGGANVLTF,TGCGCCAGCAGCTTGGCGGGGGGCGCAGGTGGGGCCAACGTCCTGACTTTC
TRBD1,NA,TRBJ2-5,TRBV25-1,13,CASSRQGAETQYF,TGTGCCAGCAGTAGACAGGGGGCGGAGACCCAGTACTTC